Below, one T cell receptor beta chain is given with its context. The antigen is undetermined. The data are from a study of T cell responses to AZD1222 COVID-19 vaccine. Data came from immunoSEQ multiplex PCR; TCRdb stores just in-frame clones and leaves some out. The sample contains fewer than 100,000 clones, under 90% of which appear only once. This CDR3 has 15 amino acids. V shed 2 bases and J shed 2 bases, with 13 bases lying between them. Germline CDR1 and CDR2: MNHEY and SMNVEV (reference sequence). General observations from the study: Unmutated variant regions reportedly attract nearly half of all spike-specific TCRs. Regions 160-218 and 743-854 dominated among vaccine-associated CD4 TCRs spanning spike. Increased Spike-specific TCR breadth and depth were observed after two AZD1222 doses. Repertoires were obtained solely post-peak T cell response.

This chain uses TRBV27 with TRBJ2-7; D might be TRBD2 (5 bases). This sequence was found in an adult who received the AZD1222 COVID-19 vaccine. The sample in question was peripheral blood, obtained 28 days after the second AZD1222 dose. The chain's CDR3 is CASSLSRSGAYEQYF. CDR3 DNA: TGTGCCAGCAGTTTAAGCCGGTCCGGGGCCTACGAGCAGTACTTC.